This TCR beta chain was profiled in a study of Ad26.COV2.S vaccination and SARS-CoV-2 variants. Germline values: CDR1 LNHNV, CDR2 YYDKDF (reference sequence). The CDR3 consists of 15 residues. Germline trimming cut 1 base from V and 1 base from J; bases unmatched to any gene: 1. The repertoire was sequenced with immunoSEQ multiplex PCR; TCRdb's copy has only in-frame clones and lacks some. Altogether fewer than 400,000 clones are present, approximately 91% being singletons, with the ten largest covering roughly 3%. The treatment was: some 20 received Ad26.COV2.S at low or high dose, single or two shots; five or six received placebo; per-sample allocation not given. Specimen acquisition occurred on day 63 following the initial vaccine or placebo injection.

This TCR came from a person between 18 and 59 years old who received the Ad26.COV2.S COVID-19 vaccine or a placebo. This material consisted of peripheral blood, taken in a trial of Ad26.COV2.S vaccine versus placebo. The rearrangement uses TRBV15 and TRBJ2-5; 9 bases fit TRBD1. The CDR3 loop is CATSRATGGQETQYF. CDR3 coding DNA: TGTGCCACCAGCAGAGCGACAGGGGGCCAAGAGACCCAGTACTTC.